The next 4 T cell receptor beta chains were all read from a single sample in a study of blood T cell repertoires in COVID-19. Sequencing used immunoSEQ multiplex PCR; TCRdb keeps in-frame clones, though not all of them. The sample lists just over 200,000 clones, about 78% occurring once. The sample consisted of peripheral blood. These receptor sequences come from a woman in her 70s with acute or convalescent COVID-19.

The chain uses TRBV5-1 and TRBJ1-1; no reliable D call. In germline, CDR1 is SGHRS, CDR2 YFSETQ. This CDR3 comprises 13 residues. V shed 0 bases and J shed 4 bases, with 7 bases lying between them. The CDR3: CASSLVAGTEAFF. The CDR3, as DNA: TGCGCCAGCAGCTTGGTGGCGGGCACTGAAGCTTTCTTT.

The V call is TRBV2, the J call TRBJ1-6, with 12 bases matching TRBD1. The CDR3 has 15 amino acids. V shed 5 bases, J shed 8 bases, and the junction held 4 bases outside the gene matches. Germline-derived CDR1 and CDR2 are SNHLY and FYNNEI. The CDR3 region has the DNA TGTGCCAGCAGTCGGGACAGGGGGCAGGATTCACCCCTCCACTTT. Protein sequence: CASSRDRGQDSPLHF.

This clone was detected only once. The rearrangement uses TRBV28 and TRBJ2-3; 10 nucleotides line up with TRBD1. The germline V gene encodes CDR1 MDHEN and CDR2 SYDVKM. V lost 6 bases, J lost 2 bases, and 5 bases stayed unmatched. The CDR3 contains 15 residues. This CDR3 is CASSRQGANTDTQYF. CDR3 nucleotides: TGTGCCAGCAGCCGACAGGGGGCTAACACAGATACGCAGTATTTT.

The chain links TRBV28 to TRBJ2-7; a weak D match, TRBD1 (5 bases). Trimming cost V 10 bases and J 5 bases, with 21 bases left between them. The CDR3 runs 14 residues. From germline, CDR1 is MDHEN and CDR2 SYDVKM. The CDR3 sequence: CAIQTQGHVNEQYF. In DNA form, the CDR3 reads TGTGCCATCCAGACCCAAGGACACGTCAACGAGCAGTACTTC.